This T cell receptor (beta chain) was sequenced for a study of blood T cell repertoires in COVID-19. This CDR3 contains 11 residues. V lost 11 bases and J lost 6, with 13 bases in between. CDR1 is ENHRY and CDR2 is SYGVKD in the germline V gene. The method was immunoSEQ multiplex PCR; TCRdb's version includes in-frame clones alone and lacks a portion of them. This sample has about 150,000 clones, with around 80% found just once. The clonotype comes from a woman aged 45-65 years who had recovered from COVID-19. The chain links TRBV10-3 to TRBJ1-2; unclear D gene. Sequencing was done on a sample of PBMCs or T cells enriched from blood (not recorded which). The CDR3 DNA reads TGTGCCCTCTCGGATGGAGATGGCTACACCTTC. This encodes CALSDGDGYTF.